This T cell receptor beta chain was retrieved from a study of cytomegalovirus exposure and HLA in healthy donors (dated by TCRdb to 2016 to 2017). About the full investigation: According to an earlier analysis of a few hundred of the donors, about 180 million T cells yielded 100 million or so unique TCR beta sequences and 250 to 350 Gb of sequence data. An early release covering 550 to 700 HLA-typed donors comprised about 290 gigabases of sequencing data and 65 million to 100 million unique TCR sequences. Of the approximately 400 genotyped donors, over 70% fell in the genetic ancestry cluster associated with self-reported Caucasian donors. The study aimed to test whether signatures of past pathogen exposure could be identified by cataloging public T cell receptors. Using immunosequencing, the study profiled T cell repertoires from some 670 subjects and related those repertoires to cytomegalovirus serostatus. In addition to the first cohort of around 670 subjects, a separate validation cohort of 130 or so different subjects was used. To predict cytomegalovirus infection status, the study brought together high-throughput TCR immunosequencing, statistical association of individual TCRs with disease status, and machine learning. A later analysis re-analyzed previously published TCR beta repertoires from roughly 690 donors and added high-resolution HLA genotyping to study TCR occurrence patterns. The later analysis used no new phenotypic data to find candidate immune exposures, relying instead on TCR beta sequences and their occurrence across donors. In an earlier analysis of over 550 of the donors, high-throughput TCR beta sequencing was used to judge whether each TCR beta V gene segment behaved as functional or pseudogenic. Donor age, sex, ethnicity and CMV serostatus were collected together with the repertoire data. A later genetic analysis took genome-wide SNP genotypes for about three fifths of the 666 donors and used that subset as a discovery cohort. Every discovery cohort repertoire had been produced on one sequencing platform. Class I and class II HLA loci were covered by the typing at four-digit resolution. The number of typed donors differed by locus: about 620-640 for A, B, C, DRB1 and DQB1; 500 to 550 for DQA1; around 580 for DPA1; and roughly 490 for DPB1. A handful of DR-DQ haplotypes were treated as single units for association and clustering because of strong linkage in the cohort. Among roughly 400 genotyped donors of the cohort, an average of approximately 250,000 unique TCR beta nucleotide sequences were sequenced per donor, roughly a sixth of them non-productive. Here is what the overall study found, with its caveats: Because HLA typing was missing for some donors at each locus, association tests included only the typed subset. A cluster of highly shared sequence variants was judged likely to be a technical artifact of the sequencing pipeline. Because the 87-base-pair reads could not distinguish some IMGT-functional V segments, including TRBV6-2 and TRBV6-3, those segments were excluded. In a later analysis, TCR association rates were found to vary across HLA loci, with the most associated TCRs seen for DRB1 alleles and the fewest for HLA-C alleles. According to a later analysis, most CMV-associated TCR beta chains appeared to be HLA-restricted, and the HLA associations seemed to be driven largely by CMV exposure. In an earlier analysis of 587 of the donors, most TCR beta V segments appeared in productive rearrangements about 90% or about 30% of the time, broadly matching IMGT annotations. Strong co-occurrence of HLA alleles, especially DR and DQ, made assigning TCR associations to individual alleles difficult. An association between a missense DCLRE1C variant and V-gene and J-gene trimming of TCR beta chains was found in a later genetic analysis and replicated in an independent cohort. The study listed 150 to 200 TCR beta chains as associated with cytomegalovirus. Compared with equally common non-associated chains, HLA-associated TCR beta chains in a later analysis were more clonally expanded and had lower generation probabilities. In a later genetic analysis, fewer N-insertions in productive TCRs were reported among donors in an Asian-associated ancestry cluster than the roughly 700-donor mean. A further reported finding was that TCR beta sequences accurately predicted the HLA-A and HLA-B alleles for most subjects in the first cohort. The earlier analysis of 587 of the donors excluded some 15 rarely observed V segments, including chromosome 9 orphons, because counts were too low. In a later analysis, several top co-occurrence clusters were reported to appear linked to parvovirus B19, influenza, CMV and Epstein-Barr virus. The only immune exposure information available for the cohort was CMV serostatus. The authors suggested that the approach could potentially be generalized to other disease states and immunological phenotypes. Correlated functional status among segregating V segments might be attributable to linkage disequilibrium, but an unknown experimental factor could not be ruled out. Only TCR beta chains were sequenced in this cohort, and the absence of alpha or paired-chain data limited detectable features. While some public TCRs were present in many individuals, most TCR sequences turned up only very rarely across donors. At a false discovery rate of 0.05, a later analysis linked 15,000 to 20,000 TCR beta sequences to specific HLA alleles. The classifier was reported to diagnose cytomegalovirus status with high specificity and sensitivity in both the original cohort and the validation cohort. Three of the identified cytomegalovirus-associated TCR beta chains were confirmed in vitro to be specific for cytomegalovirus antigens. Sequencing depth was assumed to be roughly uniform across donors in the presence/absence analyses, though that assumption may not hold.

A word on this clone: The antigen this receptor binds is unknown.

The library was obtained by the immunoSEQ multiplex PCR assay. A mixture of 60 forward primers for TCR Vbeta segments and 13 reverse primers for TCR Jbeta segments was used in the multiplex PCR. A multiplex PCR assay on genomic DNA amplified the CDR3 region of rearranged TCR beta genes. On the Illumina HiSeq System, the amplified TCR beta libraries were sequenced as 87-base-pair reads. Regarding the original processing steps: In a later analysis, tens of millions of unique TCR beta chains were counted across the roughly 670 repertoires, and roughly 9.9 million of these chains were shared by at least two donors. Raw reads were error-corrected and collapsed into unique sequences with a nearest-neighbor algorithm that merged closely related sequences to remove PCR and sequencing errors. V, D and J gene segments were assigned by aligning CDR3 sequences to IMGT reference sequences. For a sequence to be retained, a match of at least six nucleotides to both a V gene segment and a J gene segment was required. Rearrangements were classified as productive when the CDR3 lacked stop codons and remained in frame with V and J, and all other rearrangements were classified as non-productive. Following IMGT convention, CDR3 was defined as the stretch from the second conserved V-encoded cysteine to the conserved J-encoded phenylalanine. The earlier analysis of about 620 of the donors excluded sequences that lacked an unambiguous match to a single V gene segment. An earlier analysis of 500 to 700 of the donors classified V segments as functional when productive rearrangements were above 56.7% and as segregating when the standard deviation between donors was above 5%. To diagnose cytomegalovirus status from the catalog of TCR beta chain sequences, a statistical classification framework was built. V and J gene assignment, in a later analysis, came from comparing TCR nucleotide sequences with IMGT/GENE-DB human TR gene sequences. The TCRdist pipeline was used in a later analysis to assign CDR3 sequences and most-parsimonious VDJ recombination scenarios. A later analysis defined each TCR beta chain by its CDR3 amino acid sequence plus V-gene family, and excluded reads lacking a unique V-gene family. To address suspected cross-contamination and a sequencing artifact, a later analysis removed 592 highly shared, low-generation-probability nucleotide sequences. In a later analysis, a clonal expansion index was calculated for each public chain from normalized within-repertoire ranks of inferred template counts. In a later analysis, generation probabilities were computed with a VDJ recombination model fitted to out-of-frame rearrangements, and the resulting probabilities were checked against IGoR. Hypergeometric tests were used in a later analysis to score TCR-TCR, TCR-HLA and TCR-CMV co-occurrence, with a repertoire-size bias correction applied to the TCR pairs. False discovery rates were estimated in a later analysis by permuting HLA or CMV assignments 20 times. In a later analysis, co-occurring TCRs were grouped using DBSCAN, and TCRdist sequence similarity was added for clustering within HLA-allele-positive subsets. Repertoires with fewer than 30,000 or more than 120,000 public chains were left out of co-occurrence clustering, as were about 5 repertoires with anomalous nucleotide sharing. In TCRdb, the immuneACCESS table is reduced to in-frame sequences with V and J assigned. These tables do not hold every clone; where another copy was compared, an unresolved V gene accounts for under half, and the others remain unexplained. V, J and clone size derive from that table, while D and trimming were established from the DNA sequence. In this sample's table one finds tens of thousands of clones. The ten top clones hold around 2.1% of the sample.

Trimming removed 0 bases from V and 0 bases from J, leaving 14 bases between the germline ends. The germline V gene supplies CDR1 MGHRA and CDR2 YSYEKL. From cysteine to phenylalanine, the CDR3 is 17 amino acids long. Solely the CDR3 DNA is kept, with 51 bases framed from the first base. The cohort consisted of 666 healthy bone marrow donors. At the time of sampling, every cohort member was nominally healthy, though immune exposures that went unrecorded were likely present. The donor tested CMV seronegative and was one of the 352 seronegative cohort members. A peripheral blood sample was provided by each donor, and peripheral blood mononuclear cells were used for TCR beta sequencing. The Qiagen DNeasy Blood Extraction Kit was used to extract genomic DNA from the blood cell samples.

The receptor was derived from a young woman in good health and CMV-seronegative. Recombination linked TRBV4-1 to TRBJ1-1; confidence is insufficient to name the D gene. Source material: PBMCs. The CDR3 amino acid sequence is: CASSQDLRFGVNTEAFF. The DNA is TGCGCCAGCAGCCAAGATCTACGTTTCGGGGTGAACACTGAAGCTTTCTTT.